This paragraph reports one T cell receptor (beta chain). The antigen is undetermined. The sample is drawn from a study of CD8 T cells in Susac syndrome. Study at large: Clinically active disease was present in more than five of the sequenced Susac syndrome patients. Eight of these patients were in remission.

V shed 0 bases and J 7 bases; nucleotides not matched to a gene: 5. The CDR3 spans 15 residues. The germline V gene encodes CDR1 LNHNV and CDR2 YYDKDF (reference sequence). Study-wide points: A few Susac-specific public clones appeared in CD8+ TEMRA repertoires, and around 16 in total CD8+ repertoires.

Random hexamers served to reverse transcribe about 0.5 to 1 ug RNA. TCRdb used MiXCR to reprocess the immunoSEQ multiplex PCR reads, holding one entry per CDR3 protein. The sample lists more than 150,000 distinct CDR3 sequences, approximately 95% seen once, with roughly 0.15% in the top ten. The sequencing sample was made of CD8+ T cells from PBMCs. The source of this sequence is a human donor with Susac syndrome. V gene TRBV15 combines with J gene TRBJ2-1, with 8 bases aligning to TRBD1. The CDR3: CATSRDLGQGNEQFF. The CDR3 coding sequence is TGTGCCACCAGCAGAGATCTAGGACAGGGAAATGAGCAGTTCTTC.